These 5 T cell receptor beta chains were sequenced from one sample in a study of graft-versus-host responses after intestinal transplantation. This table comes from immunoSEQ multiplex PCR, and its TCRdb copy is limited to in-frame clones, with some not included. Of 20,000 to 25,000 clones in the sample, 94% were seen once. This specimen consisted of PBMCs, obtained 156 days after intestinal transplant. The receptors were sampled from a human patient who received an intestinal transplant, so some T cells may come from the graft donor.

The chain joins TRBV30 to TRBJ2-5; TRBD1 might be the D (5 bases). Between the trimmed V and J ends, which lost 0 bases and 1 base, there was a span of 12 bases. Germline V gene data show CDR1 as GTSNPN and CDR2 as SVGIG (reference sequence). The CDR3 runs 15 residues. The DNA of the CDR3 is TGTGCCTGGAGTGTACTACAGGCACCCCAAGAGACCCAGTACTTC. This gives the protein CAWSVLQAPQETQYF.

The V call is TRBV10-3, the J call TRBJ2-3; D uncertain. CDR1 and CDR2 from the germline V gene are ENHRY and SYGVKD. V was shortened by 4 bases and J by 0 bases, with 5 bases between the two germline ends. The CDR3 extends over 13 amino acids. The CDR3 region has the DNA TGTGCCATCAGTGTTTCTAGCACAGATACGCAGTATTTT. The encoded protein is CAISVSSTDTQYF.

The CDR3 loop is CASSPSRLAGASYEQYF. CDR3 DNA sequence: TGTGCCAGCAGCCCCAGCCGACTAGCGGGGGCCTCCTACGAGCAGTACTTC. The rearrangement joins TRBV13 to TRBJ2-7; TRBD2 aligns across 12 bases. Germline loops: CDR1 PRHDT, CDR2 FYEKMQ (reference sequence). J lost 0 bases, V lost 5 bases, and 8 bases had no gene match. The CDR3 totals 17 residues. The entire variable domain, with the rest obtained from reference TRBV13 and TRBJ2-7, is as follows: AAGVIQSPRHLIKEKRETATLKCYPIPRHDTVYWYQQGPGQDPQFLISFYEKMQSDKGSIPDRFSAQQFSDYHSELNMSSLELGDSALYFCASSPSRLAGASYEQYFGPGTRLTVT.

The chain uses TRBV27 and TRBJ2-1; the match to TRBD2 covers 9 bases. Trimming took 1 base from V and 9 from J; bases not matched to a gene: 7. CDR1 and CDR2 (germline): MNHEY, SMNVEV (reference sequence). This CDR3 contains 15 residues. The CDR3 loop reads CASSLLAGGDGEQFF. In DNA form, the CDR3 reads TGTGCCAGCAGTTTATTGGCGGGAGGGGACGGTGAGCAGTTCTTC.

The chain is built from TRBV28 and TRBJ1-6; 8 bases match TRBD1. CDR1 is MDHEN, CDR2 SYDVKM, per germline. The CDR3 is made up of 15 amino acids. The J segment lost 8 bases and the V segment lost 3 bases, leaving 6 bases of the junction unmatched. CDR3 nucleotide sequence: TGTGCCAGCAGTTTCCCGGACAGGGCCGATTCACCCCTCCACTTT. This gives the protein CASSFPDRADSPLHF. The full variable domain, in which reference TRBV28 and TRBJ1-6 provide the parts outside the CDR3, is DVKVTQSSRYLVKRTGEKVFLECVQDMDHENMFWYRQDPGLGLRLIYFSYDVKMKEKGDIPEGYSVSREKKERFSLILESASTNQTSMYLCASSFPDRADSPLHFGNGTRLTVT.